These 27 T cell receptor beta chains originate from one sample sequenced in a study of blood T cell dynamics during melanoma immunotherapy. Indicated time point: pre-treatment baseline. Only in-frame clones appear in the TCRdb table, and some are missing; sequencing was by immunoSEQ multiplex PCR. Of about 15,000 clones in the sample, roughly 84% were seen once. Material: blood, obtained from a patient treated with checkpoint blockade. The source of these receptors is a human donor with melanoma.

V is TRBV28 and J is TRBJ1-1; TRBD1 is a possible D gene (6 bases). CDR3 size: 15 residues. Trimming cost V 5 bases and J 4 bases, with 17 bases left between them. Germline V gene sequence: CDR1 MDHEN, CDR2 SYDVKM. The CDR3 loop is CASSPPTGSGTEAFF. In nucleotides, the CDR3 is TGTGCCAGCAGTCCACCAACAGGGTCTGGCACTGAAGCTTTCTTT. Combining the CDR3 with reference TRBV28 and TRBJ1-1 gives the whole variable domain DVKVTQSSRYLVKRTGEKVFLECVQDMDHENMFWYRQDPGLGLRLIYFSYDVKMKEKGDIPEGYSVSREKKERFSLILESASTNQTSMYLCASSPPTGSGTEAFFGQGTRLTVV.

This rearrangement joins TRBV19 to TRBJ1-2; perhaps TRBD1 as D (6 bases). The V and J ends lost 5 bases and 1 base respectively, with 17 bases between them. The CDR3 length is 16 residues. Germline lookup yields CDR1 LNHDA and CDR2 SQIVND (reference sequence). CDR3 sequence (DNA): TGTGCCAGTAGTCCAACGGACAGTTTAAATAACTATGGCTACACCTTC. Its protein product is CASSPTDSLNNYGYTF.

CDR3 DNA sequence: TGCGCCAGCAGCGGCAACAGGGGAATGTACAATGAGCAGTTCTTC. This translates into CASSGNRGMYNEQFF. This chain joins TRBV5-1 and TRBJ2-1; 7 nucleotides agree with TRBD1. This CDR3 contains 15 residues. Germline trimming cut 4 bases from V and 4 bases from J; bases unmatched to any gene: 8. Germline loops: CDR1 SGHRS, CDR2 YFSETQ. Using reference TRBV5-1 and TRBJ2-1 for the parts outside the CDR3, the full variable domain is KAGVTQTPRYLIKTRGQQVTLSCSPISGHRSVSWYQQTPGQGLQFLFEYFSETQRNKGNFPGRFSGRQFSNSRSEMNVSTLELGDSALYLCASSGNRGMYNEQFFGPGTRLTVL.

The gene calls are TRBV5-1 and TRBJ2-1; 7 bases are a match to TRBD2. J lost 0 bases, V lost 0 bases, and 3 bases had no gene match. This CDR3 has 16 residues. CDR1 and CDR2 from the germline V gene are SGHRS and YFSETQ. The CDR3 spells CASSLELAGSYNEQFF. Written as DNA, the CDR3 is TGCGCCAGCAGCTTGGAATTAGCGGGCTCCTACAATGAGCAGTTCTTC.

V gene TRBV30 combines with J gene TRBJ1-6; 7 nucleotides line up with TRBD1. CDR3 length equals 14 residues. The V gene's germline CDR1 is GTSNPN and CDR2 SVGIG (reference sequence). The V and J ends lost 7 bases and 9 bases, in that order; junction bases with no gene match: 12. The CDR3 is CASTGVRSISPLHF. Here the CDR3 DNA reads TGTGCCTCTACAGGGGTTCGAAGTATTTCACCCCTCCACTTT. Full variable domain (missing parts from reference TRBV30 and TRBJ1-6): SQTIHQWPATLVQPVGSPLSLECTVEGTSNPNLYWYRQAAGRGLQLLFYSVGIGQISSEVPQNLSASRPQDRQFILSSKKLLLSDSGFYLCASTGVRSISPLHFGNGTRLTVT.

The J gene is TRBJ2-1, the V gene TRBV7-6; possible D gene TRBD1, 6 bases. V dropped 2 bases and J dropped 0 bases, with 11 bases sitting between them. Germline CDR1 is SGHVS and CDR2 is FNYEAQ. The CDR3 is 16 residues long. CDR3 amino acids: CASSLRGRLSYNEQFF. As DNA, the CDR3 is TGTGCCAGCAGCTTAAGGGGGAGACTCTCCTACAATGAGCAGTTCTTC.

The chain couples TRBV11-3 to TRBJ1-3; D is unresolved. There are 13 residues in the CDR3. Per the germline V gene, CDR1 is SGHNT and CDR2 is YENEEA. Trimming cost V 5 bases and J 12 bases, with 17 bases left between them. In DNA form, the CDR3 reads TGTGCCAGCAGCCTCACACAATCGGCGCACATATATTTT. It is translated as CASSLTQSAHIYF.

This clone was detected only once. CDR3 nucleotide sequence: TGTGCCTCATTCGCCCCGGGTAGCGGGGCTCATAGCACAGATACGCAGTATTTT. Translating gives CASFAPGSGAHSTDTQYF. V and J are TRBV30 and TRBJ2-3; the match to TRBD2 covers 8 bases. Trimming removed 7 bases from V and 0 bases from J; junction bases left unmatched: 18. This CDR3 region has 18 residues. Germline values: CDR1 GTSNPN, CDR2 SVGIG (reference sequence).

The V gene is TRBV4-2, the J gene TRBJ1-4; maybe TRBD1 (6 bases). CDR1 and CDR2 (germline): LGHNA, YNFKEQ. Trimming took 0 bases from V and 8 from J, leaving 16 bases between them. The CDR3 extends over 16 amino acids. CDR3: CASSQDLGGGGEKLFF. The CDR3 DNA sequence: TGTGCCAGCAGCCAAGATCTGGGGGGCGGAGGGGAAAAACTGTTTTTT.

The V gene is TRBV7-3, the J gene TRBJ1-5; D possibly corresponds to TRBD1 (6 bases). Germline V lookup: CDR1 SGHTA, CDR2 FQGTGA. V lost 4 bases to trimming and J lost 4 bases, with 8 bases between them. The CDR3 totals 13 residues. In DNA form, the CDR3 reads TGTGCCAGCAGCTCCGGGACAAATCAGCCCCAGCATTTT. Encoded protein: CASSSGTNQPQHF.

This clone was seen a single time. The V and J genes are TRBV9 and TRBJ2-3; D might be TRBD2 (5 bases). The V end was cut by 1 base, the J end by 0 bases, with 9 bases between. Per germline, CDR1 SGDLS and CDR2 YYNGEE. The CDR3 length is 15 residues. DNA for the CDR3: TGTGCCAGCAGCGTAATTAGCGCAAGCACAGATACGCAGTATTTT. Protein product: CASSVISASTDTQYF.

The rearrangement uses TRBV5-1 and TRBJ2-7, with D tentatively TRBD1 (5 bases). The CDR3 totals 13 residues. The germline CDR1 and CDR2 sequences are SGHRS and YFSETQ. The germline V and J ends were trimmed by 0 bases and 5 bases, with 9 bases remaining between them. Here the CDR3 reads CASSLDRSNEQYF. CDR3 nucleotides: TGCGCCAGCAGCTTGGACAGGAGCAACGAGCAGTACTTC.

The CDR3 reads CASSEYSTSGGTDTQYF. Here the CDR3 DNA reads TGTGCCAGCAGTGAATATTCGACTAGCGGGGGCACAGATACGCAGTATTTT. This chain links TRBV25-1 with TRBJ2-3; 11 bases map to TRBD2. The CDR3 is 17 amino acids. Germline V gene lookup returns CDR1 MGHDK and CDR2 SYGVNS. Unmatched junction bases numbered 3, after V lost 0 bases and J lost 1 base.

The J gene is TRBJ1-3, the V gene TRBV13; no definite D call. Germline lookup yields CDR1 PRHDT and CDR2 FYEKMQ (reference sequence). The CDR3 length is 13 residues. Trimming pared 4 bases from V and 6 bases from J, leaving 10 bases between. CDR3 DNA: TGTGCCAGCAGCTACGGACTGGTAAACACCATATATTTT. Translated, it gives CASSYGLVNTIYF.

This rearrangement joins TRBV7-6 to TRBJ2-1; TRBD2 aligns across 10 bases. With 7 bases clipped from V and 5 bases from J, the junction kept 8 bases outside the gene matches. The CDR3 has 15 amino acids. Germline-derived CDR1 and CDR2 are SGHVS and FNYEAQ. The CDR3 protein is CASTSLAGSHNEQFF. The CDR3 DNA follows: TGTGCCAGCACCTCACTAGCGGGATCCCACAATGAGCAGTTCTTC.

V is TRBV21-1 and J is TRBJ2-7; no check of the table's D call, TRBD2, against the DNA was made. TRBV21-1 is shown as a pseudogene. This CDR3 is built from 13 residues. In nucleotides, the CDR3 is TGTGCCAGCAGCAAAGGAGGTTCAGAGGAGCAGTACTTC. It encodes CASSKGGSEEQYF.

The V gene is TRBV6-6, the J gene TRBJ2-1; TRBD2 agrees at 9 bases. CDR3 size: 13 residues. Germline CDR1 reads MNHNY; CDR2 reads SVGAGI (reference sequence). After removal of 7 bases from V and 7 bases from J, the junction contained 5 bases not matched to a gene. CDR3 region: CASNIAGVNEQFF. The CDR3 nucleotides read TGTGCCAGCAACATAGCGGGAGTAAATGAGCAGTTCTTC.

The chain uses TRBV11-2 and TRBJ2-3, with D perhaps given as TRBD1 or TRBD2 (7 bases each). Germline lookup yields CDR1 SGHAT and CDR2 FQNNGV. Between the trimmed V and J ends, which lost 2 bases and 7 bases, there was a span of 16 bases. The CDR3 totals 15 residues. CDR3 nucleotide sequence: TGTGCCAGCAGCTTAAGCCAGGGGGGGGTTAATACGCAGTATTTT. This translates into CASSLSQGGVNTQYF.

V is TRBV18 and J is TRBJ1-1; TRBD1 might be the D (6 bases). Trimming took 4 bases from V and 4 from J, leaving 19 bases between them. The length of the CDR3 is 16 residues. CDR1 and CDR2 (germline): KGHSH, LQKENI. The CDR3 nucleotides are TGTGCCAGCTCACGAGGGGGAGTTACATGGGTCACTGAAGCTTTCTTT. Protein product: CASSRGGVTWVTEAFF.

The CDR3 DNA sequence: TGTGCCAGTAGGGATACAGGGGAGGAGCGAGAGACCCAGTACTTC. Residues: CASRDTGEERETQYF. This chain connects TRBV19 to TRBJ2-5; D perhaps matches TRBD1 (7 bases). Germline CDR1 reads LNHDA; CDR2 reads SQIVND (reference sequence). The CDR3 is 15 residues long. The V end was cut by 6 bases, the J end by 4 bases, with 18 bases between.

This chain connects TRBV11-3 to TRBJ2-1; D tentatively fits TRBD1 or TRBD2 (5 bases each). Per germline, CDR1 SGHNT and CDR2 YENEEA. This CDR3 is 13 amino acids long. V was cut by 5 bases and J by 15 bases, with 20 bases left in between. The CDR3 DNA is TGTGCCAGCAGCCTTGGGGGACGCCAACGAGCGTTCTTC. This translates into CASSLGGRQRAFF.

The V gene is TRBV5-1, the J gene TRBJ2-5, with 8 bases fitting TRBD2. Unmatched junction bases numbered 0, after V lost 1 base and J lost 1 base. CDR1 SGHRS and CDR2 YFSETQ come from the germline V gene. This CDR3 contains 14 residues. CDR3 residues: CASSLTSGQETQYF. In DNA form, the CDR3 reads TGCGCCAGCAGCTTGACTAGCGGCCAAGAGACCCAGTACTTC.

This chain's CDR3 is CAIKSDRGGDYEQYF. The DNA of the CDR3 is TGTGCCATCAAATCGGACAGGGGTGGGGATTACGAGCAGTACTTC. The gene calls are TRBV10-3 and TRBJ2-7, with 9 bases lining up with TRBD1. J lost 4 bases, V lost 7 bases, and 11 bases had no gene match. The germline gives CDR1 ENHRY, CDR2 SYGVKD. The CDR3 loop spans 15 amino acids.

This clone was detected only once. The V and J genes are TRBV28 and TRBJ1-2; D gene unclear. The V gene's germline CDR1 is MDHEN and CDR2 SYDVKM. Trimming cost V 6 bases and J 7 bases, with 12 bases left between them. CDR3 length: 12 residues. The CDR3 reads CASSHQGSGYTF. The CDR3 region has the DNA TGTGCCAGCAGCCATCAAGGGTCTGGCTACACCTTC.

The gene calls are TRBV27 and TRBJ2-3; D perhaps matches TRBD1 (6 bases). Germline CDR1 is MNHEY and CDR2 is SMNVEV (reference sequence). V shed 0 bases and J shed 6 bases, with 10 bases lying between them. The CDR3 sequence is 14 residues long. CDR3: CASSLSRGRDTQYF. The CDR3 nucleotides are TGTGCCAGCAGTTTATCCAGGGGAAGGGATACGCAGTATTTT.

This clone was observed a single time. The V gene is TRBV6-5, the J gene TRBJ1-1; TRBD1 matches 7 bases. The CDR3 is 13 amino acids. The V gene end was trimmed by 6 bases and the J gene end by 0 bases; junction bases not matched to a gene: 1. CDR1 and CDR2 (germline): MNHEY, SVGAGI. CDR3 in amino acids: CASRGQLNTEAFF. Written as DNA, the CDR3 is TGTGCCAGCAGGGGACAGCTGAACACTGAAGCTTTCTTT.

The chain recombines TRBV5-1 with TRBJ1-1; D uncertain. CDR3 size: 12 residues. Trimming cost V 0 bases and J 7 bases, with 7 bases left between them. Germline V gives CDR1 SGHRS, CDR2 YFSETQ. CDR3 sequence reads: CASSLEADEAFF. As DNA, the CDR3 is TGCGCCAGCAGCTTGGAGGCAGATGAAGCTTTCTTT.